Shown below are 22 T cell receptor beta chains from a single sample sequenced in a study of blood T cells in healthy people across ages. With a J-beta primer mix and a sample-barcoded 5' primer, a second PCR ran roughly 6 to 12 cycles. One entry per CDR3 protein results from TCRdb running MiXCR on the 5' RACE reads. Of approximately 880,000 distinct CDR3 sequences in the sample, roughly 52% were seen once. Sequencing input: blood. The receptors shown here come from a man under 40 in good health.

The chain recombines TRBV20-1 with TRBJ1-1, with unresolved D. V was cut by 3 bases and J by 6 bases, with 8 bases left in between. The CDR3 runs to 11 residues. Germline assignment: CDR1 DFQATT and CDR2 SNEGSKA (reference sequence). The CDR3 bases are TGCAGTGCTAGCAATTCAGCTGAAGCTTTCTTT. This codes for CSASNSAEAFF.

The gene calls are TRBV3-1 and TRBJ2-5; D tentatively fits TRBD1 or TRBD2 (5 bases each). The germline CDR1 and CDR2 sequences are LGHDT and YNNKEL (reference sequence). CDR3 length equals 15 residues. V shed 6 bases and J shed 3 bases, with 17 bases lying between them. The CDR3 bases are TGTGCCAGCAGTCCTTCGGACTGGGGGAAAGAGACCCAGTACTTC. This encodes CASSPSDWGKETQYF.

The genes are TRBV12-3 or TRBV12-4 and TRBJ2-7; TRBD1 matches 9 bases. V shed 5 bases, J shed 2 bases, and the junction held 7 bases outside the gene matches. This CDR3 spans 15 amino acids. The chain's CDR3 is CASSADRGRTYEQYF. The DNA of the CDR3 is TGTGCCAGCAGTGCGGACAGGGGTAGGACCTACGAGCAGTACTTC.

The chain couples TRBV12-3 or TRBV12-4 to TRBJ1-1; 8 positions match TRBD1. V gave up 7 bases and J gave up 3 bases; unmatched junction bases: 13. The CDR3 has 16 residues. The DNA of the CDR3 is TGTGCCAGCACCCAAGGGACAGGTTATTTCGACACTGAAGCTTTCTTT. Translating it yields CASTQGTGYFDTEAFF.

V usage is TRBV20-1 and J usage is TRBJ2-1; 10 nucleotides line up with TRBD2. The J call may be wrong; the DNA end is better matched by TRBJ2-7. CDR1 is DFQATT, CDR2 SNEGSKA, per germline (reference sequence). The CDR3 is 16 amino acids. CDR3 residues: CSARRLAGASYNEQYF. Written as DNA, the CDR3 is TGCAGTGCTAGAAGGCTAGCGGGGGCCTCCTACAATGAGCAGTACTTC.

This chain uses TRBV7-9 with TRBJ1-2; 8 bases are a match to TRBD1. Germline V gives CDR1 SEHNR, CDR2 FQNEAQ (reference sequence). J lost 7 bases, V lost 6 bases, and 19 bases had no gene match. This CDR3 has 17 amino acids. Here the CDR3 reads CASRLHGLGQASSGYTF. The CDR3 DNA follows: TGTGCCAGCAGATTACACGGCCTGGGACAGGCTTCCTCTGGCTACACCTTC. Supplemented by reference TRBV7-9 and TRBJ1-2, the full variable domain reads DTGVSQNPRHKITKRGQNVTFRCDPISEHNRLYWYRQTLGQGPEFLTYFQNEAQLEKSRLLSDRFSAERPKGSFSTLEIQRTEQGDSAMYLCASRLHGLGQASSGYTFGSGTRLTVV.

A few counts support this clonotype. CDR3 in DNA: TGCAGCGTGAAAGGGGTCCTGGTATACGAGCAGTACTTC. It codes for CSVKGVLVYEQYF. V is TRBV29-1 and J is TRBJ2-7; perhaps TRBD1 as D (5 bases). This CDR3 comprises 13 residues. Per the germline V gene, CDR1 is SQVTM and CDR2 is ANQGSEA. Trimming pared 6 bases from V and 4 bases from J, leaving 16 bases between.

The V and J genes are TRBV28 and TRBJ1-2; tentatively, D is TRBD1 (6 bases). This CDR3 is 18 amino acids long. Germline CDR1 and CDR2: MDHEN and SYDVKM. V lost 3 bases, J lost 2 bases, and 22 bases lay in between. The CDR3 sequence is CASSFGLDSFTLNYGYTF. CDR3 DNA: TGTGCCAGCAGTTTTGGCCTGGACAGCTTCACTTTGAACTATGGCTACACCTTC.

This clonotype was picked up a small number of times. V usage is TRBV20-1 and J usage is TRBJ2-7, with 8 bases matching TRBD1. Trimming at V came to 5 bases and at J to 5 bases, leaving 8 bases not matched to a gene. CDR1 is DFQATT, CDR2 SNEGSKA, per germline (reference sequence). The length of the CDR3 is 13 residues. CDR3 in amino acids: CSAPGGTGHEQYF. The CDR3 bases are TGCAGTGCTCCGGGTGGGACAGGCCACGAGCAGTACTTC.

The CDR3 protein is CASSYSGLSYNEQFF. CDR3 in DNA: TGTGCCAGCAGTTACTCGGGACTCTCCTACAATGAGCAGTTCTTC. This chain connects TRBV6-5 to TRBJ2-1, with D possibly being TRBD2 (6 bases). From germline, CDR1 is MNHEY and CDR2 SVGAGI. This CDR3 region has 15 residues. Trimming cost V 0 bases and J 0 bases, with 6 bases left between them.

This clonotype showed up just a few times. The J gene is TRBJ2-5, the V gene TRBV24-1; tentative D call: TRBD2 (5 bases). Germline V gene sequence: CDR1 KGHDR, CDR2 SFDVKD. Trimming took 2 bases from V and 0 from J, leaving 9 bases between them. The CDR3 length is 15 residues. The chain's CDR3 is CATSDSRGNQETQYF. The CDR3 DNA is TGTGCCACCAGTGATTCGAGAGGGAACCAAGAGACCCAGTACTTC.

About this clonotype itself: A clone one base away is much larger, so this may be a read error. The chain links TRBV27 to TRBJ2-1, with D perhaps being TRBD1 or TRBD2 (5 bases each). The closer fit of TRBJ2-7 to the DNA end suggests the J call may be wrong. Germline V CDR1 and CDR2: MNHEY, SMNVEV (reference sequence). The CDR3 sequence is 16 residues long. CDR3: CASTLGTPGPYNEQYF. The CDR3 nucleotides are TGTGCCAGCACCCTGGGGACCCCTGGGCCCTACAATGAGCAGTACTTC.

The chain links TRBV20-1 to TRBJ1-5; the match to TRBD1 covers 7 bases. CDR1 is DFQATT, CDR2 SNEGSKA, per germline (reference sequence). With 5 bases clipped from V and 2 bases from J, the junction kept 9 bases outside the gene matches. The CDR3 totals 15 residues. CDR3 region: CSAYGQAARNQPQHF. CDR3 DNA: TGCAGTGCTTACGGACAGGCAGCCCGCAATCAGCCCCAGCATTTT.

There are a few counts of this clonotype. The CDR3 nucleotides read TGCGCCAGCAGCTGGCTAGCGGGCTCCTACAATGAGCAGTTCTTC. It specifies CASSWLAGSYNEQFF. V usage is TRBV5-1 and J usage is TRBJ2-1, with 8 bases fitting TRBD2. The CDR3 covers 15 residues. Per the germline V gene, CDR1 is SGHRS and CDR2 is YFSETQ. The ends lost 3 bases at V and 0 bases at J; junction bases unmatched: 2.

CDR3 amino acids: CASMGREMTEAFF. The CDR3 region has the DNA TGTGCCAGCATGGGAAGGGAGATGACTGAAGCTTTCTTT. The rearrangement links TRBV6-5 to TRBJ1-1; D remains ambiguous. The CDR3 is 13 residues long. The germline V gene has CDR1 MNHEY and CDR2 SVGAGI. Between the trimmed V and J ends, which lost 7 bases and 5 bases, there was a span of 14 bases.

CDR3 loop: CASSFGAGRSTDTQYF. The CDR3 bases are TGCGCCAGCAGCTTCGGAGCGGGGCGTTCCACAGATACGCAGTATTTT. V usage is TRBV5-1 and J usage is TRBJ2-3, with 7 bases matching TRBD2. The V gene end was trimmed by 2 bases and the J gene end by 2 bases; junction bases not matched to a gene: 8. Looked up from germline, CDR1 is SGHRS and CDR2 is YFSETQ. This CDR3 is 16 amino acids long.

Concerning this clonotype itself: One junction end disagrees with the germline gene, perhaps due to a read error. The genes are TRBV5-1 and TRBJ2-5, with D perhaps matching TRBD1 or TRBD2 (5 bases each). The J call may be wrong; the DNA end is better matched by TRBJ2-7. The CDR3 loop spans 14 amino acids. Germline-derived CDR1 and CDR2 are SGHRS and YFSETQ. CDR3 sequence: CTSSLSAPGSEQYF. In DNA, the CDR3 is TGCACCAGCAGCTTGTCCGCCCCAGGGAGCGAGCAGTACTTC.

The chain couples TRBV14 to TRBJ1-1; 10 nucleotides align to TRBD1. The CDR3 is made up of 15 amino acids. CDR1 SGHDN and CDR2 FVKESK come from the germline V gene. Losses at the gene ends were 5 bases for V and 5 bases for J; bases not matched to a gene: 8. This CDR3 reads CASSSRTGGETEAFF. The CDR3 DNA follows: TGTGCCAGCAGCTCCCGGACAGGGGGAGAGACTGAAGCTTTCTTT.

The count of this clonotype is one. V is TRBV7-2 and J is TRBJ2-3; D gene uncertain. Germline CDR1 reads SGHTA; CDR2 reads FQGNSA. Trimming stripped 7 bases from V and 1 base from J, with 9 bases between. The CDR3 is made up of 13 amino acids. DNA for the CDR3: TGTGCCAGCAAGACGTCGGGCACAGATACGCAGTATTTT. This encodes CASKTSGTDTQYF.

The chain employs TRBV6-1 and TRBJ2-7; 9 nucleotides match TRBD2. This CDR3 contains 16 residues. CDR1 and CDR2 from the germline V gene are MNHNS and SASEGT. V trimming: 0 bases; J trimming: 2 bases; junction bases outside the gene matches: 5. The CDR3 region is CASSEALAGKTYEQYF. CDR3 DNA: TGTGCCAGCAGTGAAGCCCTAGCGGGAAAGACCTACGAGCAGTACTTC.

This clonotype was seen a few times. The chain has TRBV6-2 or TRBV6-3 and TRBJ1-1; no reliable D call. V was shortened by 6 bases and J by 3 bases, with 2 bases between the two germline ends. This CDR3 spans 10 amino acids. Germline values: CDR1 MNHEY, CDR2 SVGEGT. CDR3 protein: CASRDTEAFF. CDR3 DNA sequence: TGTGCCAGCAGGGACACTGAAGCTTTCTTT.

The CDR3, as DNA: TGTGCCAGCAGTTACTCGACAGACAGGTGGAACGAGCAGTACTTC. Protein sequence: CASSYSTDRWNEQYF. This chain joins TRBV6-2 or TRBV6-3 and TRBJ2-5, with D maybe TRBD1 (6 bases). The DNA end is a closer match to TRBJ2-7, so the J assignment may be wrong. The germline CDR1 and CDR2 sequences are MNHEY and SVGEGT. The CDR3 has 15 residues.